This note documents a single TCR beta chain sequence. No cognate antigen has been identified for it. Per-base qualities were not stored, and no clone one base away is much larger. The CDR3 has 17 amino acids, counting the end cysteine and phenylalanine. Of the read, only the CDR3 DNA is kept; its 51 bases are in frame from base 1. The junction shows trimming of 4 bases on V and 1 base on J, and the gene matches do not reach 8 bases of it. The germline V gene specifies MGHRA as CDR1 and YSYEKL as CDR2. This sample was included in a study of cytomegalovirus exposure and HLA in healthy donors (dated by TCRdb to about 2017). About the investigation overall: An earlier analysis of several hundred of the donors reported approximately 260 Gb of sequence data and 90 million to 120 million unique TCR beta sequences obtained from roughly 180 million T cells. The later analysis used no new phenotypic data to find candidate immune exposures, relying instead on TCR beta sequences and their occurrence across donors. The number of typed donors differed by locus: about 629-630 for A, B, C, DRB1 and DQB1; approximately 520 for DQA1; over 600 for DPA1; and around 450 for DPB1. Donor age, sex, ethnicity and CMV serostatus were compiled together with the repertoire data. Class I and class II HLA loci were covered by the typing at four-digit resolution. In a later genetic analysis, genome-wide SNP genotypes for about three fifths of the roughly 670 donors were used, and that subset was treated as a discovery cohort. All discovery cohort repertoires had been generated on a single sequencing platform. To predict cytomegalovirus infection status, the study combined high-throughput TCR immunosequencing, statistical association of individual TCRs with disease status, and machine learning. An early release covering roughly 580 HLA-typed donors comprised about 310 gigabases of sequencing data and roughly 86 million unique TCR sequences. The study profiled the T cell repertoires of under 700 subjects by immunosequencing and related them to cytomegalovirus serostatus. In addition to the first cohort of around 670 subjects, a separate validation cohort of approximately 110 different subjects was used. About 5 DR-DQ haplotypes were handled as single units for association and clustering, since linkage in the cohort was strong. In an earlier analysis of 500 to 650 of the donors, high-throughput TCR beta sequencing was used to judge whether each TCR beta V gene segment behaved as functional or pseudogenic. The study was designed to test whether signatures of past pathogen exposure could be identified by cataloging public T cell receptors. A later analysis re-examined previously published TCR beta repertoires from 600 to 700 donors and added high-resolution HLA genotyping to investigate patterns of TCR occurrence. Across 300 to 400 genotyped donors of the cohort, an average of 235,054 unique TCR beta nucleotide sequences per donor were sequenced, and 15% to 20% of those sequences were non-productive. Of the roughly 400 genotyped donors, about 80% fell in the genetic ancestry cluster associated with self-reported Caucasian donors. The paper as a whole reports these results and caveats: A total of some 180 TCR beta chains were listed by the study as associated with cytomegalovirus. Sequencing depth was assumed to be roughly uniform across donors in the presence/absence analyses, though that assumption may not hold. Some IMGT-functional V segments, including TRBV6-2 and TRBV6-3, could not be distinguished by the 87-base-pair reads and were therefore excluded. According to a later analysis, most CMV-associated TCR beta chains appeared to be HLA-restricted, and the HLA associations seemed to be driven largely by CMV exposure. Assigning TCR associations to individual alleles was difficult when HLA alleles, especially DR and DQ, strongly co-occurred. A further reported finding was that TCR beta sequences accurately predicted the HLA-A and HLA-B alleles for most subjects in the first cohort. Because counts were too low, some 17 rarely observed V segments, including chromosome 9 orphons, were left out of the earlier analysis of approximately 580 of the donors. In an earlier analysis of some 500 of the donors, most TCR beta V segments appeared in productive rearrangements about 87% or about 30% of the time, broadly matching IMGT annotations. Compared with the approximately 670-donor mean, donors in an Asian-associated ancestry cluster had fewer N-insertions in productive TCRs, according to a later genetic analysis. Linkage disequilibrium might explain the correlated functional status among segregating V segments, but an unknown experimental factor could not be ruled out. HLA typing was unavailable for some donors at each locus, so association tests used only the typed subset. The authors suggested that the approach could potentially be generalized to other disease states and immunological phenotypes. In both the original and validation cohorts, the classifier was reported to diagnose cytomegalovirus status with high specificity and sensitivity. Specific HLA alleles were associated with 18,000 or so TCR beta sequences at a false discovery rate of 0.05 in a later analysis. In vitro tests confirmed that a few of the cytomegalovirus-associated TCR beta chains recognize cytomegalovirus antigens. Several of the top co-occurrence clusters appeared to be linked to parvovirus B19, influenza, CMV and Epstein-Barr virus, according to a later analysis. The only immune exposure information available for the cohort was CMV serostatus. Across donors, most TCR sequences were observed very rarely, whereas some public TCRs were present in many individuals. In a later analysis, TCR association rates were found to vary across HLA loci, with the most associated TCRs seen for DRB1 alleles and the fewest for HLA-C alleles. In a later analysis, HLA-associated TCR beta chains were found to be more clonally expanded and to have lower generation probabilities than equally common non-associated chains. A group of highly shared sequence variants was considered likely to be a technical artifact of the sequencing pipeline. The cohort was sequenced for TCR beta chains only, and without alpha or paired-chain data the features that could be detected were limited. V-gene and J-gene trimming of TCR beta chains was associated with a missense DCLRE1C variant in a later genetic analysis, and the association was replicated in an independent cohort.

Receptor libraries were prepared by the immunoSEQ multiplex PCR assay. For the multiplex PCR, a mixture combining 60 forward primers for TCR Vbeta segments and 13 reverse primers for TCR Jbeta segments was used. The CDR3 region of rearranged TCR beta genes was amplified from genomic DNA with a multiplex PCR assay. On the Illumina HiSeq System, the amplified TCR beta libraries were sequenced as 87-base-pair reads. From the authors' description of their analysis: Across the 500 to 700 repertoires, a later analysis counted tens of millions of unique TCR beta chains, some 11 million of which were shared by at least two donors. To remove PCR and sequencing errors, raw reads were error-corrected and collapsed into unique sequences using a nearest-neighbor algorithm that merged closely related sequences. Alignment of CDR3 sequences to IMGT reference sequences was used to assign V, D and J gene segments. For a sequence to be retained, a match of at least six nucleotides was required to both a V gene segment and a J gene segment. Rearrangements were called productive when the CDR3 lacked stop codons and stayed in frame with V and J; all others were non-productive. Following IMGT convention, CDR3 was defined as the stretch from the second conserved V-encoded cysteine up to the conserved J-encoded phenylalanine. The earlier analysis of 500 to 650 of the donors excluded any sequence lacking an unambiguous match to a single V gene segment. An earlier analysis of 450 to 650 of the donors called V segments functional above 56.7% productive rearrangements and segregating when the between-donor standard deviation exceeded 5%. A statistical classification framework was built to diagnose cytomegalovirus status from the catalog of TCR beta chain sequences. In a later analysis, V and J genes were assigned by comparing TCR nucleotide sequences against IMGT/GENE-DB human TR gene sequences. A later analysis assigned CDR3 sequences and most-parsimonious VDJ recombination scenarios with the TCRdist pipeline. A later analysis defined each TCR beta chain by its CDR3 amino acid sequence plus V-gene family, and excluded reads lacking a unique V-gene family. In a later analysis, 500 to 650 highly shared, low-generation-probability nucleotide sequences were removed to address suspected cross-contamination and a sequencing artifact. In a later analysis, a clonal expansion index for each public chain was calculated from normalized within-repertoire ranks of inferred template counts. In a later analysis, generation probabilities were computed with a VDJ recombination model fitted to out-of-frame rearrangements, and the resulting probabilities were checked against IGoR. In a later analysis, hypergeometric tests were used to score TCR-TCR, TCR-HLA and TCR-CMV co-occurrence, with a repertoire-size bias correction applied to TCR pairs. To estimate false discovery rates, a later analysis permuted the HLA or CMV assignments 20 times. In a later analysis, co-occurring TCRs were grouped using DBSCAN, with TCRdist sequence similarity added in when clustering inside HLA-allele-positive subsets. Co-occurrence clustering excluded repertoires with fewer than 30,000 or more than 120,000 public chains, plus five with anomalous nucleotide sharing. TCRdb retrieved this table from immuneACCESS and kept in-frame rearrangements only. Not all clones are present; in checked studies, unresolved V genes account for under half, and no reason is known for the remainder. V, J and clone size were drawn from that table, and D and trimming were deduced from the DNA. The sample contains some 63,000 clones, 65% to 90% of them found a single time. 1.6% of the sample goes to the ten largest clones.

In total, over 600 healthy bone marrow donors made up the cohort. At the time of sampling, all cohort members were nominally healthy, though unrecorded immune exposures were likely present. Of the approximately 700 cohort members, fewer than 300 had positive CMV serostatus and 350 to 400 had negative CMV serostatus, and CMV serostatus was not recorded for the donor. A peripheral blood sample was collected from each donor, and TCR beta sequencing was performed on peripheral blood mononuclear cells. Genomic DNA was extracted from the blood cell samples with the Qiagen DNeasy Blood Extraction Kit. This TCR was sampled from a human donor in good health. The V gene is TRBV4-1 and the J gene is TRBJ2-2, with 8 bases aligning to TRBD1. Sample: PBMCs. This receptor has the CDR3 CASSRSRDRKNTGELFF. Here is the DNA: TGCGCCAGCAGCCGCTCCCGGGACAGGAAGAACACCGGGGAGCTGTTTTTT.